The 22 T cell receptor beta chains listed next were all sequenced from one sample in a study of early T cells in non-severe SARS-CoV-2 infection (dated by TCRdb to about 2021). The library relied on 5' RACE. The run used a NextSeq 500. In-frame beta chains were kept once TCRdb had trimmed the public reads at Q25 with fastp and called clones with MiXCR. Each entry merges the rows of one CDR3 protein and shows their most common DNA and genes. This sample has some 27,000 distinct CDR3 sequences in its table, and more than 4% of those were observed once. Clones ranked in the top ten supply approximately 10% of the sample. Source material: whole blood. The origin of the receptors is an adult who was a healthcare worker with PCR-confirmed SARS-CoV-2 infection or an uninfected control (not recorded which).

This clonotype appeared many times. This chain links TRBV15 with TRBJ2-1; 9 bases agree with TRBD2. CDR1 LNHNV and CDR2 YYDKDF come from the germline V gene (reference sequence). The CDR3 consists of 18 residues. Unmatched junction bases numbered 18, after V lost 5 bases and J lost 7 bases. The CDR3 sequence is CATSLYPPLAGMGNEQFF. Here the CDR3 DNA reads TGTGCCACCAGCCTTTACCCCCCCCTAGCGGGAATGGGTAATGAGCAGTTCTTC.

The table lists this clonotype with a few counts. This sequence joins TRBV20-1 and TRBJ2-3; 9 bases are shared with TRBD2. Trimming removed 1 base from V and 0 bases from J; junction bases left unmatched: 5. The CDR3 has 16 amino acids. The germline CDR1 and CDR2 sequences are DFQATT and SNEGSKA (reference sequence). DNA of the CDR3: TGCAGTGCTAGAGGTAGCGGGAGTCCTAGCACAGATACGCAGTATTTT. This gives the protein CSARGSGSPSTDTQYF.

This clonotype has a count of ten or more. The J gene is TRBJ1-2, the V gene TRBV6-1; a weak D match, TRBD1 (5 bases). The germline V gene encodes CDR1 MNHNS and CDR2 SASEGT. The CDR3 is 14 residues long. Trimming cost V 4 bases and J 4 bases, with 13 bases left between them. The CDR3 protein is CASSAGEGSYGYTF. As DNA, the CDR3 is TGTGCCAGCAGTGCGGGAGAGGGGTCCTATGGCTACACCTTC.

This clonotype has at least ten counts. This rearrangement joins TRBV4-1 to TRBJ2-1; D possibly corresponds to TRBD2 (5 bases). Trimming took 3 bases from V and 12 from J, leaving 12 bases between them. The CDR3 contains 12 residues. Germline V CDR1 and CDR2: MGHRA, YSYEKL. The CDR3 sequence is CASSQDLARQFF. The CDR3 DNA sequence: TGCGCCAGCAGCCAGGACTTAGCGAGGCAGTTCTTC.

This clonotype was found a few times. The J gene is TRBJ2-3, the V gene TRBV13; 8 bases map to TRBD2. The CDR3 has 14 residues. Looked up from germline, CDR1 is PRHDT and CDR2 is FYEKMQ (reference sequence). Trimming cost V 3 bases and J 5 bases; bases outside gene matches: 4. CDR3 amino acids: CASSLGLGGDTQYF. The CDR3 DNA reads TGTGCCAGCAGCTTGGGACTAGGGGGAGATACGCAGTATTTT.

This clonotype was counted many times. The chain carries TRBV12-3 or TRBV12-4 and TRBJ2-5; D perhaps matches TRBD2 (5 bases). V was cut by 0 bases and J by 5 bases, with 7 bases left in between. This CDR3 region has 13 residues. The CDR3: CASSLAGVETQYF. The CDR3 DNA follows: TGTGCCAGCAGTTTAGCGGGAGTGGAGACCCAGTACTTC.

This clonotype appeared many times. This chain connects TRBV6-5 to TRBJ2-1; 9 nucleotides agree with TRBD1. Germline V gene lookup returns CDR1 MNHEY and CDR2 SVGAGI. This CDR3 contains 16 residues. V dropped 2 bases and J dropped 5; count of bases not matched to a gene: 7. Here the CDR3 reads CASSYTPGQGNNEQFF. The DNA for the CDR3 is TGTGCCAGCAGTTACACTCCGGGACAGGGTAACAATGAGCAGTTCTTC.

This clonotype was seen only a few times. This chain uses TRBV2 with TRBJ2-3; TRBD1 might be the D (5 bases). Per the germline V gene, CDR1 is SNHLY and CDR2 is FYNNEI. There are 15 residues in the CDR3. V was shortened by 7 bases and J by 1 base, with 15 bases between the two germline ends. The CDR3 DNA reads TGTGCCAGCAATCTGGGGCACATCGGCACAGATACGCAGTATTTT. Its protein product is CASNLGHIGTDTQYF.

This clonotype was seen many times. The chain couples TRBV5-4 to TRBJ2-3; 8 bases match TRBD2. Per germline, CDR1 SGHNT and CDR2 YYREEE (reference sequence). V shed 5 bases and J 4 bases; nucleotides not matched to a gene: 9. This CDR3 has 15 residues. The DNA of the CDR3 is TGTGCCAGCAGTCCTGTTTCGGGAGGGTCAGATACGCAGTATTTT. This encodes CASSPVSGGSDTQYF.

This clonotype was seen at least ten times. This rearrangement joins TRBV5-1 to TRBJ2-3, with D possibly being TRBD2 (5 bases). This CDR3 has 14 residues. The V end was cut by 2 bases, the J end by 4 bases, with 11 bases between. Germline V lookup: CDR1 SGHRS, CDR2 YFSETQ. CDR3: CASSLGGFPDTQYF. For the CDR3, the DNA is TGCGCCAGCAGCTTAGGAGGATTCCCAGATACGCAGTATTTT. Drawing the rest from reference TRBV5-1 and TRBJ2-3, the complete variable domain is KAGVTQTPRYLIKTRGQQVTLSCSPISGHRSVSWYQQTPGQGLQFLFEYFSETQRNKGNFPGRFSGRQFSNSRSEMNVSTLELGDSALYLCASSLGGFPDTQYFGPGTRLTVL.

In its sample, this clonotype was seen a few times. J is TRBJ2-6 and V is TRBV3-1; D uncertain. Germline-derived CDR1 and CDR2 are LGHDT and YNNKEL (reference sequence). V was cut by 6 bases and J by 0 bases, with 12 bases left in between. The CDR3 runs 16 residues. CDR3 protein: CASRGGSSSGANVLTF. CDR3 in DNA: TGTGCCAGCAGGGGCGGATCAAGCTCTGGGGCCAACGTCCTGACTTTC.

The chain links TRBV20-1 to TRBJ2-2; D is uncertain. Trimming stripped 6 bases from V and 0 bases from J, with 2 bases between. CDR1 is DFQATT, CDR2 SNEGSKA, per germline (reference sequence). The CDR3 loop spans 11 amino acids. The CDR3, as DNA: TGCAGTGCACCGAACACCGGGGAGCTGTTTTTT. Translated: CSAPNTGELFF.

This clonotype has at least ten counts. The chain has TRBV9 and TRBJ2-7, with D possibly being TRBD1 (6 bases). From germline, CDR1 is SGDLS and CDR2 YYNGEE. V gave up 0 bases and J gave up 2 bases, with 15 bases separating them. The CDR3 has 16 residues. The CDR3 region is CASSVGLGQPAYEQYF. CDR3 bases: TGTGCCAGCAGCGTAGGACTTGGACAGCCAGCCTACGAGCAGTACTTC.

This clonotype was observed at least ten times. The V gene is TRBV21-1, the J gene TRBJ2-1; TRBD2 is the table's D call and was not checked against the DNA. TRBV21-1 is designated a pseudogene. The CDR3 has 20 residues. The CDR3 sequence: CASSKDYYLPLAGGPYEQFF. The CDR3 bases are TGTGCCAGCAGCAAAGACTACTACCTCCCTCTAGCGGGAGGGCCCTATGAGCAGTTCTTC.

This chain uses TRBV27 with TRBJ2-1; a weak D match, TRBD2 (5 bases). The CDR3 extends over 13 amino acids. V lost 1 base and J 7 bases, leaving 8 bases between the germline ends. The germline gives CDR1 MNHEY, CDR2 SMNVEV (reference sequence). CDR3 sequence: CASSLWGANEQFF. The CDR3 DNA reads as TGTGCCAGCAGTTTATGGGGAGCAAATGAGCAGTTCTTC.

This clonotype was observed at least ten times. The V and J genes are TRBV29-1 and TRBJ2-2; 7 bases map to TRBD1. This CDR3 has 15 residues. With V trimmed by 7 bases and J by 1 base, 9 bases remained unmatched. Per the germline V gene, CDR1 is SQVTM and CDR2 is ANQGSEA. The CDR3 sequence is CSAKTGTVNTGELFF. In nucleotides, the CDR3 is TGCAGCGCCAAAACAGGGACAGTGAACACCGGGGAGCTGTTTTTT.

The V and J genes are TRBV12-3 or TRBV12-4 and TRBJ2-3; D tentatively fits TRBD1 or TRBD2 (5 bases each). V lost 4 bases and J lost 6, with 14 bases in between. CDR3 size: 14 residues. The CDR3: CASSSLRGMDTQYF. The CDR3 DNA follows: TGTGCCAGCAGTTCGCTGAGGGGCATGGATACGCAGTATTTT.

Ten or more counts support this clonotype. In DNA, the CDR3 is TGTGCCAGCAGCTTAGACCTAACAGGGAGAGGAACAGATACGCAGTATTTT. It yields the protein CASSLDLTGRGTDTQYF. The chain combines TRBV5-6 with TRBJ2-3, with a tentative D call TRBD1 (6 bases). There are 17 residues in the CDR3. Germline V gives CDR1 SGHDT, CDR2 YYEEEE. V was shortened by 2 bases and J by 3 bases, with 19 bases between the two germline ends. Full variable domain (outside the CDR3, taken from reference TRBV5-6 and TRBJ2-3): DAGVTQSPTHLIKTRGQQVTLRCSPKSGHDTVSWYQQALGQGPQFIFQYYEEEERQRGNFPDRFSGHQFPNYSSELNVNALLLGDSALYLCASSLDLTGRGTDTQYFGPGTRLTVL.

This clonotype showed up just a few times. This chain connects TRBV7-9 to TRBJ1-1, with TRBD1 matching over 8 bases. The junction had 4 bases not matched to a gene; V was cut back by 10 bases and J by 6 bases. This CDR3 is 11 amino acids long. Germline V gene data show CDR1 as SEHNR and CDR2 as FQNEAQ (reference sequence). The CDR3: CATTGGPEAFF. The CDR3 DNA reads as TGTGCCACTACAGGGGGTCCTGAAGCTTTCTTT.

This clonotype was seen repeatedly, ten times or more. V is TRBV2 and J is TRBJ2-2; D is unclear. From germline, CDR1 is SNHLY and CDR2 FYNNEI. CDR3 length equals 14 residues. V was clipped by 8 bases and J by 0 bases, with 10 bases between them. CDR3 loop: CASLWAANTGELFF. DNA of the CDR3: TGTGCCAGCTTATGGGCTGCGAACACCGGGGAGCTGTTTTTT.

This clonotype showed up many times. V and J are TRBV5-5 and TRBJ2-3; 8 nucleotides match TRBD1. CDR1 is SGHKS and CDR2 is YYEKEE in the germline V gene (reference sequence). CDR3 length equals 14 residues. Trimming took 4 bases from V and 13 from J; bases not matched to a gene: 14. CDR3 bases: TGTGCCAGCAGCCAATCAGGGGGCGTTCAGTCAGAGTATTTT. Translation gives CASSQSGGVQSEYF.

This clonotype was seen many times. The chain uses TRBV3-1 and TRBJ2-7; D not certain. The V gene lost 1 base and the J gene lost 4 bases, with 14 bases spanning the gap. This CDR3 is 15 amino acids long. From germline, CDR1 is LGHDT and CDR2 YNNKEL (reference sequence). In nucleotides, the CDR3 is TGTGCCAGCAGCCAAGCCCGTGGAACAATTTACGAGCAGTACTTC. It specifies CASSQARGTIYEQYF.